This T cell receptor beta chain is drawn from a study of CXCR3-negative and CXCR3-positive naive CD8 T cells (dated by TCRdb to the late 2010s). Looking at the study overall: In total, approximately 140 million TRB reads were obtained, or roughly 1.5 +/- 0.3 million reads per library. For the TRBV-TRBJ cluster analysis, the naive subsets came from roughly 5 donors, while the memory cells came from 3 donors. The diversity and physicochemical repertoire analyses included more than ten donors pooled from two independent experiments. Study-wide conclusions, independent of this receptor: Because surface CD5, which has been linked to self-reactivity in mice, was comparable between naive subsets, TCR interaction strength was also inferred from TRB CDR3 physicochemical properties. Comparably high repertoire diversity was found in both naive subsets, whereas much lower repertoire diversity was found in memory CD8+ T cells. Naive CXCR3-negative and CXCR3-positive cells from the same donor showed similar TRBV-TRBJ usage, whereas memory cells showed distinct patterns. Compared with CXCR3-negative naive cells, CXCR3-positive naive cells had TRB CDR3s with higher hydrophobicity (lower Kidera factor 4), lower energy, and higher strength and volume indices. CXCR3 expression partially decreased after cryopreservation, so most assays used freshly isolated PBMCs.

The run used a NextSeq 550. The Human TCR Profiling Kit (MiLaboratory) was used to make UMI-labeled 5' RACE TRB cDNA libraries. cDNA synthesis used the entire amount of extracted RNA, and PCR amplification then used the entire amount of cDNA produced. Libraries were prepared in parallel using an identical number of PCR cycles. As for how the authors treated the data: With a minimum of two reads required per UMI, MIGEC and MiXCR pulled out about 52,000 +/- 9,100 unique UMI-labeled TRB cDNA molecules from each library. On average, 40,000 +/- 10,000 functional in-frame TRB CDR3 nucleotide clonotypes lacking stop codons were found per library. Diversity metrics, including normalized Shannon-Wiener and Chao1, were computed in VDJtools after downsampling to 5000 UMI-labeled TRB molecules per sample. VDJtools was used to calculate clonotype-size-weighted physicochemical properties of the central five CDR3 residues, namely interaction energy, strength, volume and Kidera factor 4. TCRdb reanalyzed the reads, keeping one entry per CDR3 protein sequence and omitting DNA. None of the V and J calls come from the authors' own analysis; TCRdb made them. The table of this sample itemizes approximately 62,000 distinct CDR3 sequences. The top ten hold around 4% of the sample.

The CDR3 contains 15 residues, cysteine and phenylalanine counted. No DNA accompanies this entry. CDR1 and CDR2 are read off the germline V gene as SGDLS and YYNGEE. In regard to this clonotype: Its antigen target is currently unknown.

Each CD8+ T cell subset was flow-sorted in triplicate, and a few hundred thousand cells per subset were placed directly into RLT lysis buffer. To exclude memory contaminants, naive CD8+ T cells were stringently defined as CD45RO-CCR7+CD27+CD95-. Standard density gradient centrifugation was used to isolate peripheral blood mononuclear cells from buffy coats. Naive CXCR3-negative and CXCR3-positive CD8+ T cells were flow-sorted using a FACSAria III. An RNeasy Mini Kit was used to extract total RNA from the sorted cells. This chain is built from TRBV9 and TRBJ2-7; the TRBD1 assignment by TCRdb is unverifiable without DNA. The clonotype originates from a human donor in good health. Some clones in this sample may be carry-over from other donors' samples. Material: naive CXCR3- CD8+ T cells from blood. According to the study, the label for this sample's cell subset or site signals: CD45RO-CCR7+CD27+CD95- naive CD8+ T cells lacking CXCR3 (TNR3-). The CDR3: CASSSDSNLPHEQYF.